The 31 T cell receptor beta chains below come from one sample, sequenced in a study of blood T cell repertoires in COVID-19. The method was immunoSEQ multiplex PCR; TCRdb's version includes in-frame clones alone and lacks a portion of them. Of over 70,000 clones listed, 80% to 90% are singletons. Source material: peripheral blood. All receptors come from a man aged 55 to 70 with COVID-19, enrolled during active disease.

CDR3 region: CASSYQETGYGYTF. Written as DNA, the CDR3 is TGTGCCAGCAGTTACCAAGAGACAGGATATGGCTACACCTTC. V usage is TRBV6-5 and J usage is TRBJ1-2; weak D call: TRBD1 (6 bases). V was trimmed by 2 bases and J by 5 bases, leaving 12 bases between them. The CDR3 covers 14 residues. Germline lookup yields CDR1 MNHEY and CDR2 SVGAGI.

The rearrangement joins TRBV5-1 to TRBJ1-6, with 7 nucleotides matching TRBD1. V lost 5 bases and J lost 7; bases outside the gene matches: 12. Germline V lookup: CDR1 SGHRS, CDR2 YFSETQ. There are 16 residues in the CDR3. The CDR3 region is CASSQIPGQKNSPLHF. The CDR3 nucleotides read TGCGCCAGCAGTCAAATACCGGGACAGAAAAATTCACCCCTCCACTTT.

This chain joins TRBV9 and TRBJ1-2; 7 bases are shared with TRBD1. V lost 8 bases and J lost 5; bases outside the gene matches: 6. This CDR3 is built from 12 residues. Germline V gives CDR1 SGDLS, CDR2 YYNGEE. Here the CDR3 DNA reads TGTGCCAGTGGGAGGACAGGTTATGGCTACACCTTC. Protein: CASGRTGYGYTF.

A few counts support this clone. The chain employs TRBV4-2 and TRBJ2-7; 7 bases map to TRBD2. The CDR3 is made up of 14 amino acids. Trimming removed 3 bases from V and 2 bases from J; junction bases left unmatched: 4. CDR1 is LGHNA, CDR2 YNFKEQ, per germline. CDR3 sequence reads: CASSQGEGPYEQYF. The CDR3 nucleotides read TGTGCCAGCAGCCAGGGGGAGGGCCCCTACGAGCAGTACTTC.

J is TRBJ2-4 and V is TRBV18; no reliable D call. Trimming took off 5 bases at V and 1 base at J, with 15 bases between the two ends. This CDR3 has 16 amino acids. Germline V gene lookup returns CDR1 KGHSH and CDR2 LQKENI. The CDR3 DNA reads TGTGCCAGCTCAGTGGTCCCGGGTAATGCCAAAAACATTCAGTACTTC. It is translated as CASSVVPGNAKNIQYF.

The CDR3 bases are TGCGCCAGCAGCTTACAGCCACCGGGAGCCTATGGCTACACCTTC. Its protein is CASSLQPPGAYGYTF. The chain has TRBV5-1 and TRBJ1-2; no clear D. There are 15 residues in the CDR3. V lost 2 bases and J 4 bases, leaving 15 bases between the germline ends. Per the germline V gene, CDR1 is SGHRS and CDR2 is YFSETQ.

The chain carries TRBV19 and TRBJ1-4; maybe TRBD1 (6 bases). Germline V gene sequence: CDR1 LNHDA, CDR2 SQIVND (reference sequence). The CDR3 spans 16 residues. V lost 4 bases and J lost 2, with 14 bases in between. DNA for the CDR3: TGTGCCAGTAGTAGCCACGACAGGTTGACTAATGAAAAACTGTTTTTT. Protein: CASSSHDRLTNEKLFF. Using reference TRBV19 and TRBJ1-4 for the parts outside the CDR3, the full variable domain is DGGITQSPKYLFRKEGQNVTLSCEQNLNHDAMYWYRQDPGQGLRLIYYSQIVNDFQKGDIAEGYSVSREKKESFPLTVTSAQKNPTAFYLCASSSHDRLTNEKLFFGSGTQLSVL.

The chain's CDR3 is CASRGKGVGYGYTF. For the CDR3, the DNA is TGTGCCAGCAGGGGAAAGGGGGTCGGCTATGGCTACACCTTC. V is TRBV9 and J is TRBJ1-2; perhaps TRBD1 as D (6 bases). The germline V and J ends were trimmed by 5 bases and 4 bases, with 15 bases remaining between them. The CDR3 is 14 residues long. Germline V lookup: CDR1 SGDLS, CDR2 YYNGEE.

V usage is TRBV30 and J usage is TRBJ1-6; D is unresolved. This CDR3 is 13 amino acids long. The V end was cut by 0 bases, the J end by 11 bases, with 11 bases between. CDR1 is GTSNPN, CDR2 SVGIG, per germline (reference sequence). The CDR3 loop reads CAWSVSGRAPLHF. DNA for the CDR3: TGTGCCTGGAGTGTGAGCGGGCGCGCACCCCTCCACTTT.

This chain uses TRBV30 with TRBJ2-7, with 7 bases that match TRBD1. V lost 3 bases to trimming and J lost 3 bases; unmatched junction nucleotides: 5. Germline assignment: CDR1 GTSNPN and CDR2 SVGIG (reference sequence). The CDR3 consists of 13 residues. For the CDR3, the DNA is TGTGCCTGGAGACTACAGGGGTACTACGAGCAGTACTTC. As protein: CAWRLQGYYEQYF.

This clone appeared a single time. The CDR3, as DNA: TGTGCCAGCTCCAGACTAGCGGGATTTTTGGGGTTAAACAATGAGCAGTTCTTC. Translation: CASSRLAGFLGLNNEQFF. This sequence joins TRBV2 and TRBJ2-1; TRBD2 aligns across 11 bases. The CDR3 loop spans 18 amino acids. V trimming: 8 bases; J trimming: 5 bases; junction bases outside the gene matches: 17. Per germline, CDR1 SNHLY and CDR2 FYNNEI.

This chain connects TRBV2 to TRBJ2-1; the match to TRBD1 covers 11 bases. V trimming: 7 bases; J trimming: 7 bases; junction bases outside the gene matches: 6. The CDR3 has 14 amino acids. Germline lookup yields CDR1 SNHLY and CDR2 FYNNEI. The CDR3 bases are TGTGCCAGCACCGGACAGGGGGCTTGGAATGAGCAGTTCTTC. It yields the protein CASTGQGAWNEQFF.

This clone is a singleton in its sample. The genes are TRBV7-7 and TRBJ2-5, with D maybe TRBD2 (6 bases). Germline CDR1 and CDR2: SSHAT and FNYEAQ (reference sequence). The CDR3 loop spans 15 amino acids. The V end lost 5 bases, the J end lost 2 bases, and 15 bases lay between the germline ends. CDR3 bases: TGTGCCAGCAGCAAAGGGGTAGCGGAGCAAGAGACCCAGTACTTC. Translating gives CASSKGVAEQETQYF.

The chain is built from TRBV5-1 and TRBJ2-7, with 10 bases lining up with TRBD2. The junction had 20 bases not matched to a gene; V was cut back by 4 bases and J by 7 bases. The CDR3 is 18 amino acids. CDR1 and CDR2 from the germline V gene are SGHRS and YFSETQ. Here the CDR3 reads CASSLGLAGVSPSREQYF. CDR3 DNA sequence: TGCGCCAGCAGCCTCGGGCTAGCGGGAGTGTCACCCTCGAGAGAGCAGTACTTC.

V and J are TRBV28 and TRBJ1-3, with TRBD1 matching 9 bases. This CDR3 has 14 amino acids. Germline V CDR1 and CDR2: MDHEN, SYDVKM. J was trimmed by 9 bases and V by 6 bases; bases with no gene match: 9. The CDR3 is CASSWTGDRGTIYF. The DNA of the CDR3 is TGTGCCAGCAGCTGGACAGGGGATCGGGGCACCATATATTTT.

The gene calls are TRBV25-1 and TRBJ1-2, with TRBD1 matching 7 bases. The CDR3 runs to 13 residues. J lost 8 bases, V lost 5 bases, and 8 bases had no gene match. Germline CDR1 and CDR2: MGHDK and SYGVNS. CDR3 region: CASSPEGAGGYTF. Here the CDR3 DNA reads TGTGCCAGCAGTCCTGAGGGGGCGGGAGGCTACACCTTC.

This clone was recorded once. This sequence joins TRBV15 and TRBJ2-2; D is uncertain. Trimming shortened V by 0 bases and J by 6 bases, and 11 bases separated the two germline ends. The CDR3 loop spans 15 amino acids. In germline, CDR1 is LNHNV, CDR2 YYDKDF (reference sequence). CDR3 in amino acids: CATSRDRGVAGELFF. In DNA form, the CDR3 reads TGTGCCACCAGCAGAGACCGAGGAGTCGCCGGGGAGCTGTTTTTT.

The rearrangement links TRBV7-9 to TRBJ2-1; 8 bases are shared with TRBD2. CDR1 is SEHNR, CDR2 FQNEAQ, per germline (reference sequence). The CDR3 has 11 residues. The ends lost 10 bases at V and 15 bases at J; junction bases unmatched: 11. This CDR3 is CATTSEDHPFF. The DNA of the CDR3 is TGTGCCACGACTAGCGAGGATCACCCGTTCTTC.

This clone occurred once. This chain links TRBV30 with TRBJ1-1, with D unresolved. From germline, CDR1 is GTSNPN and CDR2 SVGIG (reference sequence). This CDR3 comprises 13 residues. V was clipped by 4 bases and J by 2 bases, with 11 bases between them. CDR3 sequence: CAWTLLGNTEAFF. The CDR3 DNA sequence: TGTGCCTGGACGTTGCTGGGCAACACTGAAGCTTTCTTT.

V is TRBV21-1 and J is TRBJ2-2; the listed D gene, TRBD2, was not tested against the DNA. TRBV21-1 is marked as a pseudogene. CDR3 size: 16 residues. In nucleotides, the CDR3 is TGTGCCAGCGAGGGGAGCCAGGGCGGGGGGACCGGGGAGCTGTTTTTT. Translation gives CASEGSQGGGTGELFF.

The chain is built from TRBV10-2 and TRBJ2-7; 8 bases are shared with TRBD1. V was pared by 8 bases and J by 2 bases, with 8 bases of the junction left unmatched. Germline loops: CDR1 WSHSY, CDR2 SAAADI. The CDR3 length is 14 residues. This chain's CDR3 is CASRSGTGTYEQYF. CDR3 nucleotide sequence: TGCGCCAGCCGCTCCGGGACAGGAACCTACGAGCAGTACTTC.

The chain joins TRBV19 to TRBJ2-5; 9 bases map to TRBD1. V gave up 1 base and J gave up 5 bases; unmatched junction bases: 2. The germline CDR1 and CDR2 sequences are LNHDA and SQIVND (reference sequence). The CDR3 runs to 14 residues. This CDR3 reads CASSIGDRDETQYF. Here the CDR3 DNA reads TGTGCCAGTAGTATAGGGGACAGGGATGAGACCCAGTACTTC.

The chain carries TRBV7-3 and TRBJ2-5, with D possibly matching TRBD1 (5 bases). CDR3 length: 14 amino acids. V dropped 4 bases and J dropped 1 base, with 10 bases sitting between them. The V gene's germline CDR1 is SGHTA and CDR2 FQGTGA. CDR3: CASSSRTIQETQYF. Written as DNA, the CDR3 is TGTGCCAGCAGCTCCCGGACAATCCAAGAGACCCAGTACTTC.

The chain uses TRBV18 and TRBJ2-7; TRBD2 is a possible D gene (6 bases). V was trimmed by 10 bases and J by 0 bases, leaving 25 bases between them. Germline assignment: CDR1 KGHSH and CDR2 LQKENI. The CDR3 extends over 17 amino acids. CDR3: CATLGGSSVSSSYEQYF. The CDR3 nucleotides read TGTGCCACCCTTGGGGGGTCCAGCGTCTCGAGCTCCTACGAGCAGTACTTC.

This clone was detected only once. The rearrangement uses TRBV5-1 and TRBJ1-2, with a possible D match to TRBD1 (6 bases). The germline gives CDR1 SGHRS, CDR2 YFSETQ. The CDR3 is made up of 13 amino acids. V lost 4 bases and J 4 bases, leaving 11 bases between the germline ends. The CDR3 DNA reads as TGCGCCAGCAGCCCCAGGGGTCCCTATGGCTACACCTTC. Translating it yields CASSPRGPYGYTF.

The chain has TRBV5-4 and TRBJ2-3; 8 positions match TRBD2. The CDR3 runs 14 residues. The germline gives CDR1 SGHNT, CDR2 YYREEE (reference sequence). Unmatched junction bases numbered 8, after V lost 4 bases and J lost 7 bases. Here the CDR3 DNA reads TGTGCCAGCAGCGCTCGGAGCGGGGGAAATACGCAGTATTTT. Protein sequence: CASSARSGGNTQYF. The variable domain in full, completed from reference TRBV5-4 and TRBJ2-3, reads ETGVTQSPTHLIKTRGQQVTLRCSSQSGHNTVSWYQQALGQGPQFIFQYYREEENGRGNFPPRFSGLQFPNYSSELNVNALELDDSALYLCASSARSGGNTQYFGPGTRLTVL.

V usage is TRBV5-6 and J usage is TRBJ1-3; D is possibly TRBD1 (6 bases). The length of the CDR3 is 14 residues. Germline V gene lookup returns CDR1 SGHDT and CDR2 YYEEEE. Between the trimmed V and J ends, which lost 1 base and 7 bases, there was a span of 12 bases. The CDR3 protein is CASSLMGAHNTIYF. CDR3 bases: TGTGCCAGCAGCTTGATGGGGGCTCATAACACCATATATTTT.

The J gene is TRBJ1-3, the V gene TRBV12-3 or TRBV12-4; D unresolved. V shed 4 bases and J shed 7 bases, with 5 bases lying between them. The CDR3 spans 11 residues. CDR3 in amino acids: CASSSGNTIYF. CDR3 DNA: TGTGCCAGCAGTTCCGGGAACACCATATATTTT.

The rearrangement uses TRBV30 and TRBJ1-3; no clear D gene. Germline assignment: CDR1 GTSNPN and CDR2 SVGIG (reference sequence). V shed 5 bases and J shed 3 bases, with 5 bases lying between them. This CDR3 is built from 11 residues. The DNA of the CDR3 is TGTGCCTGGCCCGTTGGAAACACCATATATTTT. Its translation is CAWPVGNTIYF.

The CDR3 protein is CATSDSQGGGYGYGYTF. The CDR3 coding sequence is TGTGCCACCAGTGATTCACAGGGTGGGGGCTATGGCTATGGCTACACCTTC. The rearrangement uses TRBV24-1 and TRBJ1-2, with a tentative D call TRBD1 (6 bases). The CDR3 is made up of 17 amino acids. V shed 2 bases and J shed 4 bases, with 19 bases lying between them. Germline loops: CDR1 KGHDR, CDR2 SFDVKD.

The rearrangement uses TRBV28 and TRBJ1-2; 7 bases fit TRBD1. Germline V gene data show CDR1 as MDHEN and CDR2 as SYDVKM. This CDR3 contains 17 residues. Germline trimming cut 5 bases from V and 4 bases from J; bases unmatched to any gene: 16. The CDR3, as DNA: TGTGCCAGCAGTCCCCTCGGACAGGCCCCCGAGTCCTATGGCTACACCTTC. Encoded protein: CASSPLGQAPESYGYTF.